This T cell receptor beta chain was retrieved from a study of blood T cell repertoires in COVID-19. Study in general: Some COVID-19 samples were acute and others convalescent; all came from the United States, Italy and Spain. PBMCs, B-cell-depleted T cells, or T cells were the source of the cDNA or gDNA that made up the material.

Trimming removed 6 bases from V and 3 bases from J; junction bases left unmatched: 4. This CDR3 has 13 residues. Germline V lookup: CDR1 LNHDA, CDR2 SQIVND (reference sequence). Authors' data handling: Researchers report that nucleated cell counts were estimated from reference gene primer amplification. Method: immunoSEQ multiplex PCR; TCRdb's copy keeps in-frame clones and lacks some. V and J calls and clone size are those listed in that table; D and trimming were worked out from the DNA. The repertoire holds about 300,000 clones, with roughly 90% as singletons. The sequenced sample was peripheral blood. This rearrangement joins TRBV19 to TRBJ2-5; 7 nucleotides match TRBD1. This TCR was recovered from a young man who had recovered from COVID-19. CDR3 residues: CASRGDREETQYF. The CDR3, as DNA: TGTGCCAGTAGAGGAGACAGGGAAGAGACCCAGTACTTC. Complete variable domain (other parts from reference TRBV19 and TRBJ2-5): DGGITQSPKYLFRKEGQNVTLSCEQNLNHDAMYWYRQDPGQGLRLIYYSQIVNDFQKGDIAEGYSVSREKKESFPLTVTSAQKNPTAFYLCASRGDREETQYFGPGTRLLVL.